Below, 18 T cell receptor beta chains from the same sample are listed, as sequenced in a study of T cell repertoires in cytomegalovirus infection. TCRdb analysed the reads with MiXCR anew, one entry per CDR3 protein. The sample consists of fewer than 550,000 distinct CDR3 sequences, approximately 33% of them appearing once. The sequencing sample was made of PBMCs. The receptor source for this set is a human donor in good health (CMV status not recorded). Some clones in this sample may be carry-over from other donors' samples.

This clonotype has a count of ten or more. The CDR3 region is CASSLEGPGRGSPLHF. The CDR3 DNA reads as TGTGCCAGCAGCTTAGAGGGCCCGGGGAGAGGCTCACCCCTCCACTTT. This chain links TRBV7-9 with TRBJ1-6; D ambiguous. This CDR3 spans 16 amino acids. V shed 1 base and J shed 10 bases, with 17 bases lying between them. Germline loops: CDR1 SEHNR, CDR2 FQNEAQ (reference sequence).

This chain uses TRBV4-1 with TRBJ2-5, with 10 bases that match TRBD1. V trimming: 3 bases; J trimming: 1 base; junction bases outside the gene matches: 8. The CDR3 extends over 17 amino acids. Germline values: CDR1 MGHRA, CDR2 YSYEKL. CDR3 DNA: TGCGCCAGCAGCCAGGGTGACAGGGGGCGCCTCCAAGAGACCCAGTACTTC. Protein: CASSQGDRGRLQETQYF.

Many counts were recorded for this clonotype. The chain carries TRBV7-2 and TRBJ2-5; D not certain. Germline V gene lookup returns CDR1 SGHTA and CDR2 FQGNSA. V shed 5 bases and J shed 3 bases, with 7 bases lying between them. The CDR3 sequence is 12 residues long. Here the CDR3 reads CASSLPKETQYF. The CDR3 region has the DNA TGTGCCAGCAGCCTCCCCAAAGAGACCCAGTACTTC.

In this sample, this clonotype turned up a few times. This chain uses TRBV3-1 with TRBJ2-7; 15 bases are shared with TRBD2. This CDR3 region has 17 residues. Germline V gives CDR1 LGHDT, CDR2 YNNKEL (reference sequence). V trimming: 4 bases; J trimming: 2 bases; junction bases outside the gene matches: 6. CDR3 coding DNA: TGTGCCAGCAGCCGCGGGACTAGCGGGGGGTTGGCCTACGAGCAGTACTTC. Its protein product is CASSRGTSGGLAYEQYF.

The genes are TRBV7-9 and TRBJ1-5, with D perhaps matching TRBD1 (6 bases). Trimming removed 5 bases at V and 3 bases at J, with 20 bases between. The CDR3 has 17 residues. From germline, CDR1 is SEHNR and CDR2 FQNEAQ (reference sequence). The chain's CDR3 is CASSPHHPGVPNQPQHF. The CDR3 nucleotides read TGTGCCAGCAGCCCCCATCACCCAGGGGTTCCCAATCAGCCCCAGCATTTT. Variable domain in full (rest from reference TRBV7-9 and TRBJ1-5): DTGVSQNPRHKITKRGQNVTFRCDPISEHNRLYWYRQTLGQGPEFLTYFQNEAQLEKSRLLSDRFSAERPKGSFSTLEIQRTEQGDSAMYLCASSPHHPGVPNQPQHFGDGTRLSIL.

This clonotype appeared a few times. The DNA for the CDR3 is TGTGCCAGTAGTCCCGGGACAGGGCAGAACGAGCAGTACTTC. It codes for CASSPGTGQNEQYF. This chain connects TRBV19 to TRBJ2-7, with TRBD1 matching 9 bases. Looked up from germline, CDR1 is LNHDA and CDR2 is SQIVND (reference sequence). The CDR3 loop spans 14 amino acids. V gave up 5 bases and J gave up 5 bases; unmatched junction bases: 7.

The chain carries TRBV14 and TRBJ2-3; 7 positions match TRBD1. Trimming removed 3 bases from V and 6 bases from J; junction bases left unmatched: 9. Germline lookup yields CDR1 SGHDN and CDR2 FVKESK. CDR3 length: 15 residues. This chain's CDR3 is CASSQTQGPHDTQYF. Here the CDR3 DNA reads TGTGCCAGCAGCCAGACACAGGGGCCCCACGATACGCAGTATTTT.

The rearrangement links TRBV6-1 to TRBJ1-4, with D tentatively TRBD1 (6 bases). V lost 2 bases, J lost 7 bases, and 14 bases lay in between. Germline V gives CDR1 MNHNS, CDR2 SASEGT. There are 15 residues in the CDR3. CDR3 residues: CASSEKGGAREKLFF. Written as DNA, the CDR3 is TGTGCCAGCAGTGAAAAAGGGGGGGCGCGTGAAAAACTGTTTTTT.

Regarding this clonotype: Mismatch with germline at one junction end may stem from a read error. The chain recombines TRBV7-9 with TRBJ1-1, with D perhaps TRBD1 (5 bases). This CDR3 is built from 16 residues. CDR1 SEHNR and CDR2 FQNEAQ come from the germline V gene (reference sequence). CDR3 residues: CASSLLGRVINTEAFF. The DNA for the CDR3 is TGTGCAAGCAGCTTACTAGGCAGGGTGATAAACACTGAAGCTTTCTTT.

This clonotype was detected only a few times. The rearrangement links TRBV11-2 to TRBJ1-6; TRBD1 matches at 10 bases. Germline trimming cut 2 bases from V and 11 bases from J; bases unmatched to any gene: 12. Germline values: CDR1 SGHAT, CDR2 FQNNGV. The CDR3 consists of 17 residues. CDR3 in DNA: TGTGCCAGCAGCTTACCCTGGACAGGGGGGGCCTTAACACCCCTCCACTTT. Its translation: CASSLPWTGGALTPLHF. The variable domain in full, with the rest retrieved from reference TRBV11-2 and TRBJ1-6, is EAGVAQSPRYKIIEKRQSVAFWCNPISGHATLYWYQQILGQGPKLLIQFQNNGVVDDSQLPKDRFSAERLKGVDSTLKIQPAKLEDSAVYLCASSLPWTGGALTPLHFGNGTRLTVT.

The chain uses TRBV12-3 or TRBV12-4 and TRBJ1-1; D possibly corresponds to TRBD1 (5 bases). V dropped 5 bases and J dropped 9 bases, with 13 bases sitting between them. The CDR3 contains 12 residues. The CDR3 DNA follows: TGTGCCAGCAGTCACAACATGGGGCAAGCTTTCTTT. It encodes CASSHNMGQAFF.

This chain uses TRBV6-6 with TRBJ2-7, with D perhaps TRBD1 (5 bases). Germline assignment: CDR1 MNHNY and CDR2 SVGAGI (reference sequence). Trimming removed 2 bases at V and 6 bases at J, with 11 bases between. The length of the CDR3 is 13 residues. CDR3 DNA sequence: TGTGCCAGCAGTTACCCCGATCAGGGCGAGCAGTACTTC. It yields the protein CASSYPDQGEQYF.

The rearrangement joins TRBV7-2 to TRBJ2-7, with TRBD1 matching 10 bases. CDR1 and CDR2 from the germline V gene are SGHTA and FQGNSA. This CDR3 is built from 15 residues. V gave up 4 bases and J gave up 3 bases; unmatched junction bases: 6. The CDR3 sequence: CASSSTGTGVYEQYF. CDR3 DNA: TGTGCCAGCAGCTCGACCGGGACAGGGGTCTACGAGCAGTACTTC.

This clonotype was detected a few times. The V gene is TRBV14, the J gene TRBJ2-2; D possibly corresponds to TRBD1 (5 bases). Between the trimmed V and J ends, which lost 2 bases and 0 bases, there was a span of 13 bases. The V gene's germline CDR1 is SGHDN and CDR2 FVKESK. The CDR3 is 17 residues long. Here the CDR3 DNA reads TGTGCCAGCAGCCAAACATTGGCAGGGACGAACACCGGGGAGCTGTTTTTT. Its protein product is CASSQTLAGTNTGELFF.

This clonotype was observed once. The rearrangement uses TRBV7-4 and TRBJ2-5; 7 bases match TRBD2. The CDR3 is made up of 15 amino acids. J lost 5 bases, V lost 0 bases, and 6 bases had no gene match. CDR1 is SGHVT and CDR2 is SQSDAQ in the germline V gene. The CDR3 DNA follows: TGTGCCAGCAGCTTAGCGCGGGGAGGGGACGAGACCCAGTACTTC. This codes for CASSLARGGDETQYF.

This clonotype came up a few times. This chain connects TRBV7-2 to TRBJ1-3; D unresolved. V was trimmed by 0 bases and J by 0 bases, leaving 12 bases between them. The germline V gene has CDR1 SGHTA and CDR2 FQGNSA. The CDR3 contains 17 residues. CDR3: CASSLAPDSFSGNTIYF. CDR3 DNA sequence: TGTGCCAGCAGCTTAGCTCCAGATTCTTTCTCTGGAAACACCATATATTTT.

This clonotype was counted between two and nine times. V gene TRBV27 combines with J gene TRBJ2-7; tentatively, D is TRBD2 (7 bases). Per germline, CDR1 MNHEY and CDR2 SMNVEV (reference sequence). There are 15 residues in the CDR3. The ends were cut back, 3 bases at V and 4 bases at J, with 16 bases in the middle. The CDR3 DNA reads TGTGCCAGCAGTTTTTACGGAGGGGGGGATTACGAGCAGTACTTC. Its protein product is CASSFYGGGDYEQYF.

This clonotype was seen only a few times. V and J are TRBV6-2 or TRBV6-3 and TRBJ1-2; a possible D gene is TRBD1 (5 bases). Germline values: CDR1 MNHEY, CDR2 SVGEGT. The CDR3 runs 17 residues. V lost 5 bases and J lost 3, with 22 bases in between. CDR3: CASSTRNTRQWYYGYTF. The CDR3 nucleotides are TGTGCCAGCAGTACTCGTAATACCCGACAGTGGTACTATGGCTACACCTTC.